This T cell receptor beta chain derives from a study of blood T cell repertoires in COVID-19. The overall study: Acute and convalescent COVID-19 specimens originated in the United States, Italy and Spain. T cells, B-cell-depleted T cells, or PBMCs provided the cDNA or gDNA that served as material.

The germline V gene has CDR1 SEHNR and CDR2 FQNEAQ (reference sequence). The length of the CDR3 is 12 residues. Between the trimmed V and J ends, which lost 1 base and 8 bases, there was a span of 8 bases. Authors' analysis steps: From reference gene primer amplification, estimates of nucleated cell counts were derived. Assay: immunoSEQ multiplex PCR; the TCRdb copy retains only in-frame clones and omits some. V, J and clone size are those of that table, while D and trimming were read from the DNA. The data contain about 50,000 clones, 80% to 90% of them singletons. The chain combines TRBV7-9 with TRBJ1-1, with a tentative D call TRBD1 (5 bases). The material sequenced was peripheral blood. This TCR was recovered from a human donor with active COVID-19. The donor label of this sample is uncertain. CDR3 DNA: TGTGCCAGCAGCTTAGGACAGCAGGAAGCTTTCTTT. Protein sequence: CASSLGQQEAFF.